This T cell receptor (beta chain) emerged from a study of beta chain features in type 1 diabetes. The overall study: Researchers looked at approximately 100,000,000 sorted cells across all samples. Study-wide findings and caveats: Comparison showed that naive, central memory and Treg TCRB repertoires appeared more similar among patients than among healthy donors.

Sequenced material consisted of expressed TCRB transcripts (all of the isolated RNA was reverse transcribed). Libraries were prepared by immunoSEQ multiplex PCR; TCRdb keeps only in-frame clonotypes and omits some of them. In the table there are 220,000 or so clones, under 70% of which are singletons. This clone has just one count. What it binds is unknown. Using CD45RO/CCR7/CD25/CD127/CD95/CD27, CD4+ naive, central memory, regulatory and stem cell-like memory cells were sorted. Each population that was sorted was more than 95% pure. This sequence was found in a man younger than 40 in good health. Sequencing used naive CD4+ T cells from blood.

This CDR3 is CSSYNEQFF. The CDR3, as DNA: TGTAGCTCCTACAATGAGCAGTTCTTC. The chain joins TRBV27 to TRBJ2-1; D remains ambiguous. Germline assignment: CDR1 MNHEY and CDR2 SMNVEV (reference sequence). The CDR3 runs 9 residues.